This passage covers 25 T cell receptor beta chains from one sample sequenced in a study of OX40 agonist ivuxolimab in advanced cancers. Data came from immunoSEQ multiplex PCR; TCRdb stores just in-frame clones and leaves some out. The sample consists of about 17,000 clones, 85% to 95% of them appearing once. Sequenced material: CD4+ or CD8+ T cells sorted from blood, taken in a trial of the OX40 agonist ivuxolimab. These receptors came from an adult with an advanced solid tumor such as melanoma, head and neck, liver or kidney cancer.

The V and J genes are TRBV28 and TRBJ2-4; the match to TRBD1 covers 7 bases. Looked up from germline, CDR1 is MDHEN and CDR2 is SYDVKM. V shed 3 bases and J 12 bases; nucleotides not matched to a gene: 11. The CDR3 extends over 14 amino acids. The CDR3 nucleotides read TGTGCCAGCAGTTTTGGACTGACCGGGACAGCTCAGTACTTC. It codes for CASSFGLTGTAQYF.

This chain links TRBV20-1 with TRBJ2-7; D gene uncertain. Trimming took off 6 bases at V and 9 bases at J, with 9 bases between the two ends. Germline V gene data show CDR1 as DFQATT and CDR2 as SNEGSKA (reference sequence). The CDR3 totals 9 residues. The CDR3 sequence is CSAMYGQYF. The CDR3 DNA is TGCAGTGCCATGTATGGGCAGTACTTC.

This sequence joins TRBV27 and TRBJ2-7; D not resolved. Germline CDR1 is MNHEY and CDR2 is SMNVEV (reference sequence). The CDR3 is made up of 14 amino acids. The germline V and J ends were trimmed by 2 bases and 1 base, with 9 bases remaining between them. The CDR3 loop reads CASSLGRVSYEQYF. Written as DNA, the CDR3 is TGTGCCAGCAGTTTAGGCCGGGTGTCCTACGAGCAGTACTTC.

The rearrangement uses TRBV10-3 and TRBJ2-1; D perhaps matches TRBD1 (6 bases). Germline CDR1 is ENHRY and CDR2 is SYGVKD. The CDR3 has 12 residues. Deletions cut 7 bases from V and 5 bases from J, with 9 bases between. The CDR3 region is CAIKGQNNEQFF. The CDR3 coding sequence is TGTGCCATCAAAGGACAGAACAATGAGCAGTTCTTC.

This clone was recorded only once. The chain uses TRBV27 and TRBJ2-7; D unresolved. Between the trimmed V and J ends, which lost 4 bases and 4 bases, there was a span of 23 bases. Germline loops: CDR1 MNHEY, CDR2 SMNVEV (reference sequence). The CDR3 extends over 17 amino acids. CDR3 loop: CASSSSPLGYLTYEQYF. CDR3 DNA: TGTGCCAGCAGTTCCTCCCCTCTGGGTTACTTAACGTACGAGCAGTACTTC.

The V call is TRBV11-1, the J call TRBJ1-1, with TRBD1 as a possible D gene (5 bases). Germline CDR1 reads SGHAT; CDR2 reads FQDESV (reference sequence). This CDR3 comprises 13 residues. Trimming cost V 1 base and J 5 bases, with 8 bases left between them. Written as DNA, the CDR3 is TGTGCCAGCAGCTTAGTTGGGGGAACTGAAGCTTTCTTT. Translation gives CASSLVGGTEAFF.

The rearrangement uses TRBV19 and TRBJ2-3, with 8 bases fitting TRBD2. This CDR3 contains 16 residues. Germline lookup yields CDR1 LNHDA and CDR2 SQIVND (reference sequence). V was clipped by 2 bases and J by 0 bases; unmatched bases: 4. CDR3 residues: CASSIMASGSTDTQYF. CDR3 DNA: TGTGCCAGTAGTATAATGGCTAGCGGGAGCACAGATACGCAGTATTTT.

The genes are TRBV10-2 and TRBJ1-4; D gene uncertain. The length of the CDR3 is 15 residues. CDR1 and CDR2 (germline): WSHSY, SAAADI. V lost 3 bases and J 0 bases, leaving 8 bases between the germline ends. CDR3 DNA: TGCGCCAGCAGTGAATTGATTGCAACTAATGAAAAACTGTTTTTT. Its protein is CASSELIATNEKLFF.

The chain uses TRBV2 and TRBJ2-1, with D unclear. From germline, CDR1 is SNHLY and CDR2 FYNNEI. The CDR3 spans 15 residues. Trimming removed 4 bases at V and 3 bases at J, with 13 bases between. Written as DNA, the CDR3 is TGTGCCAGCAGTGGCGGTCCAGCACTCTACAATGAGCAGTTCTTC. It is translated as CASSGGPALYNEQFF.

The chain couples TRBV2 to TRBJ1-3; D ambiguous. The V gene lost 3 bases and the J gene lost 0 bases, with 3 bases spanning the gap. Germline-derived CDR1 and CDR2 are SNHLY and FYNNEI. This CDR3 spans 13 amino acids. CDR3 loop: CASSDFSGNTIYF. The CDR3 DNA reads TGTGCCAGCAGTGACTTCTCTGGAAACACCATATATTTT.

The V and J genes are TRBV28 and TRBJ1-1, with D perhaps TRBD1 (6 bases). The CDR3 consists of 15 residues. The ends were cut back, 5 bases at V and 1 base at J, with 14 bases in the middle. Germline V gives CDR1 MDHEN, CDR2 SYDVKM. The CDR3 nucleotides read TGTGCCAGCAGTAACAGGGAGGTCGGGAACACTGAAGCTTTCTTT. Its protein is CASSNREVGNTEAFF.

CDR3 sequence reads: CASSVTEEGDTQYF. The DNA of the CDR3 is TGTGCCAGCAGCGTGACCGAAGAGGGAGATACGCAGTATTTT. The gene calls are TRBV9 and TRBJ2-3, with D perhaps matching TRBD2 (5 bases). From germline, CDR1 is SGDLS and CDR2 YYNGEE. The CDR3 length is 14 residues. Trimming cost V 2 bases and J 5 bases, with 12 bases left between them.

The chain carries TRBV9 and TRBJ2-3; tentative D call: TRBD2 (6 bases). This CDR3 has 17 residues. V lost 1 base to trimming and J lost 2 bases, with 17 bases between them. The germline CDR1 and CDR2 sequences are SGDLS and YYNGEE. The CDR3 DNA reads TGTGCCAGCAGCGTATTTTTTCAGGGAGGACCCACAGATACGCAGTATTTT. Translated: CASSVFFQGGPTDTQYF.

This chain connects TRBV13 to TRBJ2-5; D is unclear. The DNA end lines up better with TRBJ2-7; the J call may be wrong. CDR1 is PRHDT and CDR2 is FYEKMQ in the germline V gene (reference sequence). This CDR3 is 12 amino acids long. Here the CDR3 reads CASSSSSYEQYF. CDR3 nucleotides: TGTGCCAGCAGCTCCTCGTCCTACGAGCAGTACTTC.

The chain employs TRBV25-1 and TRBJ2-7; TRBD2 agrees at 10 bases. Germline lookup yields CDR1 MGHDK and CDR2 SYGVNS. The V segment lost 2 bases and the J segment 6 bases; nucleotides outside the gene matches: 4. The length of the CDR3 is 14 residues. The CDR3: CASSEPGLATEQYF. CDR3 DNA sequence: TGTGCCAGCAGTGAACCGGGACTAGCGACCGAGCAGTACTTC.

This sequence joins TRBV5-4 and TRBJ2-1, with D perhaps matching TRBD1 (6 bases). The CDR3 has 14 amino acids. V lost 3 bases and J lost 7, with 14 bases in between. Germline V CDR1 and CDR2: SGHNT, YYREEE (reference sequence). CDR3 loop: CASSWLDSPNEQFF. The DNA for the CDR3 is TGTGCCAGCAGCTGGCTGGACAGCCCAAATGAGCAGTTCTTC.

This clone was detected once. The rearrangement uses TRBV10-2 and TRBJ1-3; possibly TRBD1 for D (5 bases). Germline V lookup: CDR1 WSHSY, CDR2 SAAADI. The CDR3 has 15 amino acids. V lost 6 bases and J lost 0, with 12 bases in between. The CDR3 DNA is TGCGCCAGCAGCGAGGCAGGGCTCTCTGGAAACACCATATATTTT. Amino acid sequence: CASSEAGLSGNTIYF.

The chain couples TRBV2 to TRBJ2-7; D remains ambiguous. CDR3 length: 13 residues. CDR1 and CDR2 from the germline V gene are SNHLY and FYNNEI. The V gene lost 5 bases and the J gene lost 2 bases, with 10 bases spanning the gap. This CDR3 reads CASSTRQAYEQYF. The CDR3 nucleotides read TGTGCCAGCAGTACCCGGCAAGCCTACGAGCAGTACTTC.

The rearrangement uses TRBV4-1 and TRBJ2-1; D uncertain. This CDR3 is built from 13 residues. Trimming left V 5 bases short and J 5 bases short, with 10 bases between. Germline values: CDR1 MGHRA, CDR2 YSYEKL. As DNA, the CDR3 is TGCGCCAGCAGCACTTACTTACACAATGAGCAGTTCTTC. This gives the protein CASSTYLHNEQFF.

The table lists this clone with a count of one. The rearrangement joins TRBV28 to TRBJ2-7, with no clear D. Germline lookup yields CDR1 MDHEN and CDR2 SYDVKM. The CDR3 has 11 amino acids. V was shortened by 2 bases and J by 5 bases, with 4 bases between the two germline ends. This CDR3 is CASSLINEQYF. DNA for the CDR3: TGTGCCAGCAGTTTAATAAACGAGCAGTACTTC.

The chain carries TRBV27 and TRBJ2-1; 9 bases agree with TRBD2. J was trimmed by 5 bases and V by 7 bases; bases with no gene match: 18. The CDR3 has 18 amino acids. Germline CDR1 is MNHEY and CDR2 is SMNVEV (reference sequence). CDR3 DNA sequence: TGTGCCAGCAACTTTCATACACAGGGTTCTAGCGGGAACAATGAGCAGTTCTTC. Translation: CASNFHTQGSSGNNEQFF.

The chain couples TRBV5-4 to TRBJ1-5; possibly TRBD1 for D (6 bases). CDR1 and CDR2 (germline): SGHNT, YYREEE (reference sequence). The CDR3 spans 17 residues. Trimming left V 0 bases short and J 6 bases short, with 19 bases between. The CDR3: CASSLGTGSGNSQPQHF. CDR3 in DNA: TGTGCCAGCAGCTTGGGAACAGGGTCAGGTAACAGTCAGCCCCAGCATTTT.

CDR3 region: CASSRDRALWPQHF. The CDR3 DNA is TGTGCCAGCAGCCGAGACAGGGCGCTCTGGCCCCAGCATTTT. This chain connects TRBV28 to TRBJ1-5; 7 positions agree with TRBD1. The J segment lost 9 bases and the V segment lost 6 bases, leaving 11 bases of the junction unmatched. Germline V gives CDR1 MDHEN, CDR2 SYDVKM. This CDR3 is built from 14 residues.

The rearrangement uses TRBV28 and TRBJ2-7; 7 nucleotides align to TRBD1. Germline lookup yields CDR1 MDHEN and CDR2 SYDVKM. V shed 8 bases, J shed 4 bases, and the junction held 8 bases outside the gene matches. This CDR3 comprises 13 residues. Written as DNA, the CDR3 is TGTGCCAGCTCCCCGAGCAGGGGGTACGAGCAGTACTTC. The encoded protein is CASSPSRGYEQYF.

The V gene is TRBV7-9, the J gene TRBJ1-1; possible D gene TRBD1, 5 bases. The germline gives CDR1 SEHNR, CDR2 FQNEAQ (reference sequence). With 3 bases removed from V and 6 bases from J, the gap between germline ends came to 8 bases. The CDR3 is made up of 12 amino acids. The CDR3 protein is CASSLGQPEAFF. The CDR3 DNA follows: TGTGCCAGCAGCTTGGGGCAACCTGAAGCTTTCTTT. Filled out from reference TRBV7-9 and TRBJ1-1, the complete variable domain reads DTGVSQNPRHKITKRGQNVTFRCDPISEHNRLYWYRQTLGQGPEFLTYFQNEAQLEKSRLLSDRFSAERPKGSFSTLEIQRTEQGDSAMYLCASSLGQPEAFFGQGTRLTVV.